The following is a T cell receptor beta chain sequence with its context. Its antigen is not known. The CDR3 length is 14 residues. V lost 0 bases, J lost 6 bases, and 8 bases lay in between. Germline V gene data show CDR1 as LGHDT and CDR2 as YNNKEL (reference sequence). The data derive from a study of identical twins. Study outcomes and limitations: Beta clonotypes that were abundant in cord blood contained fewer insertions, a pattern absent from memory repertoires.

TCRdb recomputed calls from the 5' RACE reads with MiXCR, one row per CDR3 protein. The sample has around 100,000 distinct CDR3 sequences, under 7% seen once. The sequencing sample was made of memory T cells sorted from blood. The clonotype was recovered from a woman aged 50 to 65 in good health. The chain uses TRBV3-1 and TRBJ2-2; unclear D gene. The CDR3 DNA follows: TGTGCCAGCAGCCAAGAGTTTGTGGCCGGGGAGCTGTTTTTT. Its translation: CASSQEFVAGELFF.